Included here is one TCR beta chain sequence, with context. Its antigen remains unidentified. Primers included in the PCR were 60 Vbeta and 13 Jbeta primers. Assay used: immunoSEQ multiplex PCR; TCRdb lists only in-frame clones, some missing. The sample holds over 100,000 clones, around 73% seen once. This sample was included in a study of cytomegalovirus exposure and HLA in healthy donors. Study outcomes and limitations: A prior analysis recorded that most TCR beta V segments were productive about 87% or about 30% of the time. Presence/absence results assume similar sequencing depth per donor, which may not hold. Researchers counted 164 TCR beta chains as cytomegalovirus-associated. An analysis that was carried out later associated 15,000 to 20,000 TCR beta sequences with HLA alleles at 0.05 false discovery rate.

Between the trimmed V and J ends, which lost 2 bases and 0 bases, there was a span of 12 bases. The CDR3 runs to 16 residues. Germline values: CDR1 SGHDT, CDR2 YYEEEE. This receptor was identified in a female donor in good health and CMV-seronegative. Material: PBMCs. This chain links TRBV5-6 with TRBJ2-1; D possibly corresponds to TRBD2 (5 bases). CDR3 DNA sequence: TGTGCCAGCAGCTTTGTGACGGGGATCTCCTACAATGAGCAGTTCTTC. Translation gives CASSFVTGISYNEQFF.